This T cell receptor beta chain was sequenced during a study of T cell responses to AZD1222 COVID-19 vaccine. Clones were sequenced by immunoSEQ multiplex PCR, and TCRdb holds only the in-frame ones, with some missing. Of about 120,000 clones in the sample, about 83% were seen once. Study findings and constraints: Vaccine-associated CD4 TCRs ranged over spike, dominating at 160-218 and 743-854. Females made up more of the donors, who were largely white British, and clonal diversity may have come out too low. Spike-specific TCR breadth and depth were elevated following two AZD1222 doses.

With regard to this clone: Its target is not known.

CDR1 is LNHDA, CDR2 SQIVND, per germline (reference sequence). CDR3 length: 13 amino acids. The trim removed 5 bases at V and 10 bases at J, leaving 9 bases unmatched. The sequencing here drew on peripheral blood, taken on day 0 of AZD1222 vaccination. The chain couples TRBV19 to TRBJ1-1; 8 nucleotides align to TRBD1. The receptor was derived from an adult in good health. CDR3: CASSSGWTGSAFF. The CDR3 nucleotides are TGTGCCAGTAGTTCCGGGTGGACAGGGTCAGCTTTCTTT.